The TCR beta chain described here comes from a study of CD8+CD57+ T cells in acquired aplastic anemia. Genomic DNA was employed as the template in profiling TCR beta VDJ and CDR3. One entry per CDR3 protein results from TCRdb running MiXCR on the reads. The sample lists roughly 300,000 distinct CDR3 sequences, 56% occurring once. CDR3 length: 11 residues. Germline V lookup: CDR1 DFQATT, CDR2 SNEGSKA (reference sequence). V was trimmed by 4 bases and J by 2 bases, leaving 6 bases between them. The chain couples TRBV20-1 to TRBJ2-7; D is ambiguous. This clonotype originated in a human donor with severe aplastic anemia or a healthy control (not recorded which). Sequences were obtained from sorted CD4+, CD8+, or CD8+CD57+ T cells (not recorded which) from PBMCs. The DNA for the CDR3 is TGCAGTGCTACCAATACCTACGAGCAGTACTTC. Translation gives CSATNTYEQYF.